This entry lists 15 T cell receptor beta chains sequenced from one sample in a study of blood T cells in healthy people across ages. A second PCR of roughly 7 to 11 cycles used a sample-barcoded 5' primer and a J-beta primer mix. From the 5' RACE reads, TCRdb called clonotypes with MiXCR, one entry per CDR3 protein. The table shows 1,800,000 or so distinct CDR3 sequences, with approximately 40% occurring only once. Source material: blood. Receptors originate from a human donor in good health.

This clonotype was counted between two and nine times. The chain couples TRBV6-6 to TRBJ1-2; D is possibly TRBD1 (6 bases). The CDR3 is 13 amino acids. The germline gives CDR1 MNHNY, CDR2 SVGAGI (reference sequence). Deletions cut 2 bases from V and 6 bases from J, with 10 bases between. CDR3 sequence reads: CASSYPEGDGYTF. The CDR3 DNA reads as TGTGCCAGCAGTTACCCAGAGGGGGATGGCTACACCTTC.

This clonotype was picked up many times. The chain has TRBV29-1 and TRBJ2-3; D is perhaps TRBD1 or TRBD2 (5 bases each). V lost 6 bases and J 3 bases, leaving 16 bases between the germline ends. There are 14 residues in the CDR3. Germline assignment: CDR1 SQVTM and CDR2 ANQGSEA. Here the CDR3 DNA reads TGCAGCGTGGGGGACCTGAGGAGGACAGATACGCAGTATTTT. Translation: CSVGDLRRTDTQYF.

The rearrangement joins TRBV20-1 to TRBJ2-3; 9 positions agree with TRBD2. This CDR3 contains 16 residues. V trimming: 3 bases; J trimming: 2 bases; junction bases outside the gene matches: 9. The V gene's germline CDR1 is DFQATT and CDR2 SNEGSKA (reference sequence). The CDR3 DNA sequence: TGCAGTGCTAGCCCCTTGACTAGCGGATACACAGATACGCAGTATTTT. It specifies CSASPLTSGYTDTQYF.

This clonotype appeared many times. The chain recombines TRBV7-2 with TRBJ2-7; 8 bases match TRBD1. This CDR3 has 14 amino acids. Germline values: CDR1 SGHTA, CDR2 FQGNSA. Losses at the gene ends were 5 bases for V and 3 bases for J; bases not matched to a gene: 6. The CDR3 region is CASSPAGGFYEQYF. As DNA, the CDR3 is TGTGCCAGCAGCCCCGCAGGGGGCTTCTACGAGCAGTACTTC.

The chain combines TRBV12-3 or TRBV12-4 with TRBJ2-2, with a weak D call TRBD2 (5 bases). Trimming stripped 6 bases from V and 3 bases from J, with 11 bases between. This CDR3 spans 14 amino acids. The CDR3: CASSPWGDTGELFF. The CDR3 nucleotides read TGTGCCAGCAGCCCTTGGGGAGACACCGGGGAGCTGTTTTTT.

The rearrangement joins TRBV27 to TRBJ2-4; a weak D match, TRBD1 (6 bases). Trimming stripped 5 bases from V and 8 bases from J, with 19 bases between. The CDR3 totals 15 residues. Looked up from germline, CDR1 is MNHEY and CDR2 is SMNVEV (reference sequence). The CDR3 is CASSITGTVGDIQYF. The CDR3 DNA reads as TGTGCCAGCAGTATCACAGGGACGGTGGGAGACATTCAGTACTTC.

The sample holds a few counts of this clonotype. The chain uses TRBV9 and TRBJ1-5; 9 bases line up with TRBD1. J was trimmed by 5 bases and V by 0 bases; bases with no gene match: 0. From germline, CDR1 is SGDLS and CDR2 YYNGEE. The CDR3 consists of 14 residues. The CDR3: CASSVGQGDQPQHF. The CDR3 nucleotides are TGTGCCAGCAGCGTAGGACAGGGGGATCAGCCCCAGCATTTT.

This sequence joins TRBV11-2 and TRBJ1-2; perhaps TRBD1 as D (6 bases). The CDR3 spans 13 residues. Trimming removed 2 bases at V and 7 bases at J, with 11 bases between. In germline, CDR1 is SGHAT, CDR2 FQNNGV. The CDR3 DNA sequence: TGTGCCAGCAGCTTATGGGGGCTCGGTGGCTACACCTTC. This encodes CASSLWGLGGYTF.

The chain has TRBV7-6 and TRBJ1-3; D not resolved. V dropped 3 bases and J dropped 2 bases, with 11 bases sitting between them. The CDR3 covers 15 residues. Germline V gene lookup returns CDR1 SGHVS and CDR2 FNYEAQ. This chain's CDR3 is CASSFRMEPGNTIYF. CDR3 sequence (DNA): TGTGCCAGCAGCTTTCGTATGGAGCCTGGAAACACCATATATTTT.

In this sample, this clonotype turned up a few times. V is TRBV10-3 and J is TRBJ1-5; TRBD1 aligns across 7 bases. With V trimmed by 4 bases and J by 2 bases, 8 bases remained unmatched. CDR3 length: 16 residues. CDR1 and CDR2 from the germline V gene are ENHRY and SYGVKD. For the CDR3, the DNA is TGTGCCATCAGTGGCTCAGGGGGAGGGGGCAATCAGCCCCAGCATTTT. This translates into CAISGSGGGGNQPQHF.

This clonotype was counted only a few times. The V gene is TRBV27, the J gene TRBJ2-7; TRBD1 matches at 10 bases. Germline V lookup: CDR1 MNHEY, CDR2 SMNVEV (reference sequence). This CDR3 is built from 17 residues. V gave up 3 bases and J gave up 2 bases; unmatched junction bases: 10. The CDR3 sequence: CASSFRRGQGITYEQYF. The CDR3 DNA reads TGTGCCAGCAGTTTTAGAAGGGGACAGGGGATCACCTACGAGCAGTACTTC.

J is TRBJ1-5 and V is TRBV4-1; D not certain. Germline V lookup: CDR1 MGHRA, CDR2 YSYEKL. CDR3 length equals 14 residues. The V and J ends lost 4 bases and 5 bases respectively, with 12 bases between them. DNA for the CDR3: TGCGCCAGCAGCCCTTTGAGGCGGGATCAGCCCCAGCATTTT. Translating gives CASSPLRRDQPQHF.

The rearrangement uses TRBV6-1 and TRBJ1-5; no clear D. Germline CDR1 is MNHNS and CDR2 is SASEGT. The CDR3 contains 15 residues. The V end lost 6 bases, the J end lost 0 bases, and 12 bases lay between the germline ends. In DNA form, the CDR3 reads TGTGCCAGCAGGAAAGACCCGAATAGCAATCAGCCCCAGCATTTT. This sequence encodes CASRKDPNSNQPQHF.

The V and J genes are TRBV7-2 and TRBJ2-1, with 8 bases identical to TRBD1. The CDR3 covers 14 residues. Germline V gives CDR1 SGHTA, CDR2 FQGNSA. The V segment lost 5 bases and the J segment 9 bases; nucleotides outside the gene matches: 9. CDR3 DNA: TGTGCCAGCAGCCAACCCAGGGGGCCTATTGAGCAGTTCTTC. Its protein is CASSQPRGPIEQFF.

The chain couples TRBV7-9 to TRBJ1-1, with no clear D. This CDR3 is 12 amino acids long. V shed 5 bases and J shed 9 bases, with 13 bases lying between them. Looked up from germline, CDR1 is SEHNR and CDR2 is FQNEAQ (reference sequence). CDR3 bases: TGTGCCAGCAGCCTTTTTACAGAGAAAGCTTTCTTT. Translating gives CASSLFTEKAFF.